Only a few counts were recorded for the clone carrying this TCR beta chain. What it binds is unknown. The authors took one heparinised blood draw, averaging about 120 mL, from each donor. Sorting with CD45RO/CCR7/CD25/CD127/CD95/CD27 yielded naive, central memory, regulatory and stem-like memory CD4+ cells. These data come from a study of beta chain features in type 1 diabetes. Broader study findings: Lower insertion and higher deletion counts appeared at VDJ junctions in type 1 diabetes patients. Researchers report that Type 1 diabetes patients had moderately but significantly shorter TCRB CDR3s across all four CD4+ subsets.

cDNA synthesis used the whole RNA isolate, giving expressed TCRB sequences. Repertoires were generated with immunoSEQ multiplex PCR, while TCRdb's copy carries only in-frame clones and drops some. The table lists fewer than 250,000 clones, approximately 14% of them singletons. The source material was naive CD4+ T cells from blood. The receptor was isolated from a woman aged 40 to 50 in good health.

The DNA of the CDR3 is TGTGCCAGCAGCTTGGCTGACATTCAGTACTTC. This codes for CASSLADIQYF. J is TRBJ2-4 and V is TRBV7-9; no reliable D call. Between the trimmed V and J ends, which lost 3 bases and 8 bases, there was a span of 5 bases. The CDR3 spans 11 residues. Germline-derived CDR1 and CDR2 are SEHNR and FQNEAQ (reference sequence).